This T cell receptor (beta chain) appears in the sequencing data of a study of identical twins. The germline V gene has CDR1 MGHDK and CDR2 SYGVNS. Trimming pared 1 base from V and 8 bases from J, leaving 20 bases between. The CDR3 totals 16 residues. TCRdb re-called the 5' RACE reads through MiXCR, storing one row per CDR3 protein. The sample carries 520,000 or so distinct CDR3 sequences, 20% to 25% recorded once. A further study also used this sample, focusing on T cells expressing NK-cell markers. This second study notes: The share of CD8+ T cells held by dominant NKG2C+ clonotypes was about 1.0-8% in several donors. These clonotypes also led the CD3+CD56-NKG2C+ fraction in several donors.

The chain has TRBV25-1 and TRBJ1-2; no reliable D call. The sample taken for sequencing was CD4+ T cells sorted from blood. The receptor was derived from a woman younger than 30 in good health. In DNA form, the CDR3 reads TGTGCCAGCAGTGAATTCAAGTGGTGGGCCCTCGGCGGCTACACCTTC. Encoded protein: CASSEFKWWALGGYTF.